This TCR beta chain originates from a study of blood T cell repertoires in COVID-19. Study-level background: The origin of the acute and convalescent COVID-19 samples was the United States, Italy and Spain. The cDNA or gDNA used as material had been derived from T cells, B-cell-depleted T cells, or PBMCs.

Germline trimming cut 5 bases from V and 2 bases from J; bases unmatched to any gene: 3. This CDR3 contains 14 residues. The V gene's germline CDR1 is SGHRS and CDR2 YFSETQ. Study processing details: Reference gene primer amplification in the assay estimated nucleated cell counts. Data came from immunoSEQ multiplex PCR; TCRdb stores just in-frame clones and leaves some out. V and J calls plus clone size are reproduced from that table; the DNA served to infer D and trimming. The sample includes 110,000 to 150,000 clones, 65% to 80% of them seen just once. The source of this sequence is a man between 60 and 75 years old with acute or convalescent COVID-19. This rearrangement joins TRBV5-1 to TRBJ1-4, with 7 bases aligning to TRBD1. The source material was peripheral blood. CDR3 bases: TGCGCCAGCAGACCACAGGGGACTAATGAAAAACTGTTTTTT. This codes for CASRPQGTNEKLFF.